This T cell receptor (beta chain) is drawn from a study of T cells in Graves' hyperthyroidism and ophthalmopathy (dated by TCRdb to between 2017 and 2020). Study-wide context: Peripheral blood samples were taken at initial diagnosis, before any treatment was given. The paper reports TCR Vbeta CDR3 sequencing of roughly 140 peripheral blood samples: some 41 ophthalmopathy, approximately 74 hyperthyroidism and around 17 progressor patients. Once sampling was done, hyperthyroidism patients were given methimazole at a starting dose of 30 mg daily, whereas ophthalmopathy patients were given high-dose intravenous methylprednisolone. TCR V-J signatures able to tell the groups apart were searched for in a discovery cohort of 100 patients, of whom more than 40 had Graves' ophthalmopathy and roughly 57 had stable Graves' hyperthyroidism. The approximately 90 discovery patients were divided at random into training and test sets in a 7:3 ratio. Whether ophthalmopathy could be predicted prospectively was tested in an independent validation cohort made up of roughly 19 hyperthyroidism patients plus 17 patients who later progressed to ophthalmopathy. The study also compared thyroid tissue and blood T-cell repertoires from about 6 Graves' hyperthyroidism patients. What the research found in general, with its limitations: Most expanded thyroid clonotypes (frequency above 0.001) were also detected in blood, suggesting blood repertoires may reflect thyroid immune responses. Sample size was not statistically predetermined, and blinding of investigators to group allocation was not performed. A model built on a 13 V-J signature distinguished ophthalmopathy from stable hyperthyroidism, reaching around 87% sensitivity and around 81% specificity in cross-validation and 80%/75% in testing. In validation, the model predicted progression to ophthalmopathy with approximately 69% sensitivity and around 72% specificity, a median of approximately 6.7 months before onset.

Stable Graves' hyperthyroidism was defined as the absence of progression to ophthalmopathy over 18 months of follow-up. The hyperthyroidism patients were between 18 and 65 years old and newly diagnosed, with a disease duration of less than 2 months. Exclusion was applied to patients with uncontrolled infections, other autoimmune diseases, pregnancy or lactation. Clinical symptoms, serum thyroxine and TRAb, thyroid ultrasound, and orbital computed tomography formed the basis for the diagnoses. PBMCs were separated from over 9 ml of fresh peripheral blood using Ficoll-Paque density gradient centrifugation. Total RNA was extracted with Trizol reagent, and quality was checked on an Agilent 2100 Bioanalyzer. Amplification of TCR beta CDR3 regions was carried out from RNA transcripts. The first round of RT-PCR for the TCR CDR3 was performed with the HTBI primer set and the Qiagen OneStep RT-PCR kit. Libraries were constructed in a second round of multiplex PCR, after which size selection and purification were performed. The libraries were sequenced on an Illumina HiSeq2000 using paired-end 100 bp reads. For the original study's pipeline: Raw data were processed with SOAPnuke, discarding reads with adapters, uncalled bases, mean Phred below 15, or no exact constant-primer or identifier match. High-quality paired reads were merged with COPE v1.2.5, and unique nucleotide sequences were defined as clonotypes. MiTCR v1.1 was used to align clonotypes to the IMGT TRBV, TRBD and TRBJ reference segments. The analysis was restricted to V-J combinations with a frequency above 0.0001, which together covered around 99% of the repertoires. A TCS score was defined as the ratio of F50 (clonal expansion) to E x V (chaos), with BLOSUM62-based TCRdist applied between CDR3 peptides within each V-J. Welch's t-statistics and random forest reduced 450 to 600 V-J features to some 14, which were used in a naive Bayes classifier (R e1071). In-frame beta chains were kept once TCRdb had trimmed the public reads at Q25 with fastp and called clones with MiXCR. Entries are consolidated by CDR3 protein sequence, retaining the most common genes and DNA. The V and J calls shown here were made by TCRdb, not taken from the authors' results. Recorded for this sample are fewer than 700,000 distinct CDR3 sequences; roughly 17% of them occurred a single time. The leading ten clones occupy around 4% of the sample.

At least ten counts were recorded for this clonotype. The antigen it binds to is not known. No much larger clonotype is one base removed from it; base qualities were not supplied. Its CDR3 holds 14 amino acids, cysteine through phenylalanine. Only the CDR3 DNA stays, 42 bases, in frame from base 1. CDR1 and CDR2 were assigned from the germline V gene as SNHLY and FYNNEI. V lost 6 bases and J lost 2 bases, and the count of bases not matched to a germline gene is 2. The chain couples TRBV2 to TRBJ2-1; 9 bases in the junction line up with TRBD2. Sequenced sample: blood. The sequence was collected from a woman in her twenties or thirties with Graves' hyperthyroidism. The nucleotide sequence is TGTGCCAGCAGGGGGACTAGCACCTACAATGAGCAGTTCTTC. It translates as CASRGTSTYNEQFF.